This TCR beta chain was captured by sequencing in a study of response to subunit inactivated influenza vaccine. The V gene's germline CDR1 is SGHTA and CDR2 FQGNSA. The CDR3 length is 14 residues. With 5 bases removed from V and 1 base from J, the gap between germline ends came to 11 bases. TCRdb reprocessed the RT-PCR reads with MiXCR, giving one entry per CDR3 protein. The sample includes about half a million distinct CDR3 sequences, 25% of them seen just once. The source material was CD4+ T cells sorted from PBMCs, sampled 5 days after vaccination. The chain is built from TRBV7-2 and TRBJ2-5; the D gene could be TRBD1 or TRBD2 (6 bases each). This clonotype was sampled from a man aged 50 to 60 who received an inactivated influenza vaccine. Here the CDR3 reads CASSIGGGQETQYF. As DNA, the CDR3 is TGTGCCAGCAGCATCGGGGGCGGCCAAGAGACCCAGTACTTC.